In this sample, the clone carrying this T cell receptor beta chain turned up a few times. The data were taken from a study of blood T cell repertoires in COVID-19. Study details: From the United States, Italy and Spain came samples of acute and convalescent COVID-19.

Assay: immunoSEQ multiplex PCR; the TCRdb copy retains only in-frame clones and omits some. The data contain fewer than 250,000 clones, 80% to 90% of them singletons. Trimming took off 5 bases at V and 2 bases at J, with 13 bases between the two ends. Germline values: CDR1 LNHDA, CDR2 SQIVND (reference sequence). This CDR3 is built from 15 residues. Which cohort a participant joined came from the clinical history participants gave. A COVID-19 case had been met by exposed participants during the 2 weeks before study entry. Sequenced input: PBMCs or T cells enriched from blood (not recorded which). This rearrangement joins TRBV19 to TRBJ1-5; D is ambiguous. The origin of this receptor is a woman aged 30 to 39 who had been exposed to COVID-19. The CDR3 DNA is TGTGCCAGTAGTCCTGTAATGGCGGGCAATCAGCCCCAGCATTTT. The encoded protein is CASSPVMAGNQPQHF.